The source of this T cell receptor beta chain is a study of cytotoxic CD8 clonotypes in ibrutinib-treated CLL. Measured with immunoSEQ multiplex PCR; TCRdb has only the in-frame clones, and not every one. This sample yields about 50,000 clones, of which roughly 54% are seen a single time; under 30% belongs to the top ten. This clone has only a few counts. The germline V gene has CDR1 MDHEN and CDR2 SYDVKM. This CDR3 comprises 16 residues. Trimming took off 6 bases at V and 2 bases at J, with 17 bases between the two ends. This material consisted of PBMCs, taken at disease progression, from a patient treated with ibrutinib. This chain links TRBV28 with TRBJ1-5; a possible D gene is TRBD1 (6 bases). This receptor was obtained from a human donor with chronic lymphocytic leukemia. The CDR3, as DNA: TGTGCCAGCAGCACTCCGGGCGGGGGCGGCAATCAGCCCCAGCATTTT. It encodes CASSTPGGGGNQPQHF.